This TCR beta chain comes out of a study of graft-versus-host responses after intestinal transplantation. The method was immunoSEQ multiplex PCR; TCRdb's version includes in-frame clones alone and lacks a portion of them. The profile shows just under 65,000 clones, more than 90% of them singletons. Germline V gene lookup returns CDR1 SGHAT and CDR2 FQNNGV. V lost 4 bases to trimming and J lost 3 bases; unmatched junction nucleotides: 9. This CDR3 contains 15 residues. Concerning this clone itself: Its target is not known.

The J gene is TRBJ2-7, the V gene TRBV11-2, with 7 bases matching TRBD2. The clonotype was recovered from a human donor who was the organ donor for an intestinal transplant. The sequences come from unstimulated CD8+ T cells sorted from spleen or lymph node cells, collected before transplant. CDR3 residues: CASSSFSGLGYEQYF. The CDR3 DNA reads as TGTGCCAGCAGCTCCTTTAGCGGGCTGGGCTACGAGCAGTACTTC. Based on the CDR3 plus reference TRBV11-2 and TRBJ2-7, the full variable domain is EAGVAQSPRYKIIEKRQSVAFWCNPISGHATLYWYQQILGQGPKLLIQFQNNGVVDDSQLPKDRFSAERLKGVDSTLKIQPAKLEDSAVYLCASSSFSGLGYEQYFGPGTRLTVT.